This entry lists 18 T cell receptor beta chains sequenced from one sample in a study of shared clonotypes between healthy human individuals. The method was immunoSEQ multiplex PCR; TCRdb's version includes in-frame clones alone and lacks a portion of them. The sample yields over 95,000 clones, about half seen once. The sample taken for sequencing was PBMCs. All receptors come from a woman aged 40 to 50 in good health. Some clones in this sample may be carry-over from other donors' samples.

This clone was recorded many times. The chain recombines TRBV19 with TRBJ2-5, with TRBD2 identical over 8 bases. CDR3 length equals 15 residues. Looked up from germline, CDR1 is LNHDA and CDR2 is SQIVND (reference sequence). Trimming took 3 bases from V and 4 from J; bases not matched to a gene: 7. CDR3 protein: CASSISGTRGETQYF. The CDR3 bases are TGTGCCAGTAGTATCTCCGGGACTAGGGGAGAGACCCAGTACTTC.

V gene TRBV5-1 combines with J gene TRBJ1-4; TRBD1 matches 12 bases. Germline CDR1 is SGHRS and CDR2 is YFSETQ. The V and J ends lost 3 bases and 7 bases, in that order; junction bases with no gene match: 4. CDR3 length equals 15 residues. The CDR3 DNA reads TGCGCCAGCAGCTCATCGGGACAGGGGGCTGAAAAACTGTTTTTT. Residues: CASSSSGQGAEKLFF.

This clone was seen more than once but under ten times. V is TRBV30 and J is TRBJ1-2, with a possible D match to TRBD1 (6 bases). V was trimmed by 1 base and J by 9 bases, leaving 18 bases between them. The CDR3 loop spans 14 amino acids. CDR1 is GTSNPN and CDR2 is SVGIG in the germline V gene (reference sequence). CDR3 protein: CAWSEPGQRRRYTF. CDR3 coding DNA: TGTGCCTGGAGTGAACCCGGACAGCGTAGGCGCTACACCTTC.

CDR3 protein: CSVDRGGTAFF. In nucleotides, the CDR3 is TGCAGCGTGGACCGGGGGGGAACGGCTTTCTTT. The V gene is TRBV29-1, the J gene TRBJ1-1; D might be TRBD1 (5 bases). Per germline, CDR1 SQVTM and CDR2 ANQGSEA. CDR3 length: 11 amino acids. V dropped 6 bases and J dropped 11 bases, with 16 bases sitting between them.

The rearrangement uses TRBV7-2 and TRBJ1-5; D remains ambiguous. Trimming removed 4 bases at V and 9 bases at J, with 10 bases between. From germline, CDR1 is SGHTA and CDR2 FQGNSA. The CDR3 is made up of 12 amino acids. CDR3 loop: CASSSTPGPQHF. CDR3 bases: TGTGCCAGCAGCTCTACCCCGGGGCCCCAGCATTTT.

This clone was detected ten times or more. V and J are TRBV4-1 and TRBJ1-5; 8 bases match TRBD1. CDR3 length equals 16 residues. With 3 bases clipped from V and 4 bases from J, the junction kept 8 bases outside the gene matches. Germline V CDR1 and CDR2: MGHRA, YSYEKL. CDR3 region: CASSQSRGQGNQPQHF. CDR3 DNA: TGCGCCAGCAGCCAGAGCAGGGGGCAGGGAAATCAGCCCCAGCATTTT.

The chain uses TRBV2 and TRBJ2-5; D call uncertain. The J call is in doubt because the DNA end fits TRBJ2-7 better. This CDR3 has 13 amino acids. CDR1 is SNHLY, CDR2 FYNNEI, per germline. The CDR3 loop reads CASSTDGIYEQYF. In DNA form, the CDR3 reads TGTGCCAGCTCAACGGACGGAATATACGAGCAGTACTTC.

CDR3: CASSPTGGFRSSYEQYF. The CDR3 nucleotides read TGCGCCAGCAGCCCGACGGGGGGGTTTCGGAGCTCCTACGAGCAGTACTTC. This rearrangement joins TRBV5-1 to TRBJ2-7, with 8 bases that match TRBD2. The CDR3 contains 17 residues. V lost 4 bases to trimming and J lost 0 bases; unmatched junction nucleotides: 12. Per the germline V gene, CDR1 is SGHRS and CDR2 is YFSETQ.

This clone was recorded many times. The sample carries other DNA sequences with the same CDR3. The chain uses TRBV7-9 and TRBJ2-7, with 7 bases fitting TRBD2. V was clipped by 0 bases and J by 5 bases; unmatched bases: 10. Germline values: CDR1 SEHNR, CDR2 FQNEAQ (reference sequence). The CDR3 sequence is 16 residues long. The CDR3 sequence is CASSLAIAGVSHEQYF. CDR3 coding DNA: TGTGCCAGCAGCTTAGCGATCGCGGGAGTATCACACGAGCAGTACTTC.

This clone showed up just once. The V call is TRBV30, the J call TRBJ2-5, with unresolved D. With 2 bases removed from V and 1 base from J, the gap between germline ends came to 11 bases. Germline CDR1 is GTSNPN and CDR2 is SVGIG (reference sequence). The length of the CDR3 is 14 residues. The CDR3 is CAWSSGVIQETQYF. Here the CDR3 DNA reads TGTGCCTGGAGTTCGGGCGTGATCCAAGAGACCCAGTACTTC.

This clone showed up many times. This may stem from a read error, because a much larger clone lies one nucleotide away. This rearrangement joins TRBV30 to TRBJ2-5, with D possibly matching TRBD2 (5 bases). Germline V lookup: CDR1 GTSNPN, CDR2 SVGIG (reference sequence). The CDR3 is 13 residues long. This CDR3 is CAWSYSAQETRYF. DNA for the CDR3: TGTGCCTGGAGTTATAGCGCCCAAGAGACCCGGTACTTC.

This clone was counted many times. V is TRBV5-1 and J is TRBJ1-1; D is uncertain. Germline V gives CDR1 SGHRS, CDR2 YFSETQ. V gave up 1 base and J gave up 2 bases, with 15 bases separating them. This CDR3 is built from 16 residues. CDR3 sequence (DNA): TGCGCCAGCAGCTTGCGGGGTCGGGTCCTTAACACTGAAGCTTTCTTT. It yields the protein CASSLRGRVLNTEAFF.

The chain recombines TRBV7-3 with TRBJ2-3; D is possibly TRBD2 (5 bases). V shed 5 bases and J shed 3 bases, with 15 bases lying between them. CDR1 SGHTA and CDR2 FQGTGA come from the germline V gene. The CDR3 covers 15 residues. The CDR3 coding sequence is TGTGCCAGCAGCCCTGGGATGAGGGCTACAGATACGCAGTATTTT. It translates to CASSPGMRATDTQYF.

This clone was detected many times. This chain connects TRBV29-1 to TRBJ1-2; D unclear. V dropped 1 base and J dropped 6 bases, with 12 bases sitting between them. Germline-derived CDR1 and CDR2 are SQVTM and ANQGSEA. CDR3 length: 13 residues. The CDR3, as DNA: TGCAGCGTTGAAGTGCTTGGCCTACATGGCTACACCTTC. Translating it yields CSVEVLGLHGYTF.

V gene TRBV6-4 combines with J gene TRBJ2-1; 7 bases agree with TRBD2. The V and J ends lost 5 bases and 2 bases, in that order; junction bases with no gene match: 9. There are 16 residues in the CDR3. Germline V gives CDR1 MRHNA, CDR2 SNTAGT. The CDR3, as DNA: TGTGCCAGCAGTTCCCTCCAGCGGGGCGCCTACAATGAGCAGTTCTTC. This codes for CASSSLQRGAYNEQFF.

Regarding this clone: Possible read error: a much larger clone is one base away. The CDR3 DNA follows: TGTGCCTGGAACAGACAGGTCGGGGGATACACCTTC. The encoded protein is CAWNRQVGGYTF. The J gene is TRBJ1-2, the V gene TRBV30; TRBD1 is a possible D gene (6 bases). The V gene lost 4 bases and the J gene lost 11 bases, with 17 bases spanning the gap. Germline CDR1 and CDR2: GTSNPN and SVGIG (reference sequence). The length of the CDR3 is 12 residues.

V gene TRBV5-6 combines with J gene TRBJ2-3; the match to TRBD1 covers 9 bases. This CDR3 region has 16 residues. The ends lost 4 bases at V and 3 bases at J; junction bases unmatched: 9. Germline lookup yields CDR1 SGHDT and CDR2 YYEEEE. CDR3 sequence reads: CASSLPDRGSTDTQYF. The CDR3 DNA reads TGTGCCAGCAGCCTCCCGGACAGGGGAAGTACAGATACGCAGTATTTT.

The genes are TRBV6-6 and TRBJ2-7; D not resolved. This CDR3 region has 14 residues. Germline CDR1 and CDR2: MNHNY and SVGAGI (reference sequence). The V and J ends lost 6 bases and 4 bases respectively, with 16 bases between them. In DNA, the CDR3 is TGTGCCAGCAGGAGAGTAGCCAGTGGTTACGAGCAGTACTTC. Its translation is CASRRVASGYEQYF.